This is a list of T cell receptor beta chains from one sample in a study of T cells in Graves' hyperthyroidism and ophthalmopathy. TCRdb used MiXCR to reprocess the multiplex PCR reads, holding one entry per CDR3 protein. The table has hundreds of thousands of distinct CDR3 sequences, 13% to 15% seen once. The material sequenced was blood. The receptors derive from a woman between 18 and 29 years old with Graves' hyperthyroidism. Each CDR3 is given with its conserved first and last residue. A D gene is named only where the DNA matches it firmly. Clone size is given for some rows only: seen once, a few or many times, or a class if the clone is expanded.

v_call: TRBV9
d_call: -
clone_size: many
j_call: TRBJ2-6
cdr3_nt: TGTGCCAGCAGGTTCTCTGGGGCCAACGTCCTGACTTTC
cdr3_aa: CASRFSGANVLTF

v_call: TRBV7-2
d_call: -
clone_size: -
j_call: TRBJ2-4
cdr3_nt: TGTGCCAGCTGCGCTCCCCCGGGATTCTGGTACTTC
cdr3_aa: CASCAPPGFWYF

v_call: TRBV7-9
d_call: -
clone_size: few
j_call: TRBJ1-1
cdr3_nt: TGTGCCAGCAGCTCAACGGTTGAAGCTTTCTTT
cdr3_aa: CASSSTVEAFF

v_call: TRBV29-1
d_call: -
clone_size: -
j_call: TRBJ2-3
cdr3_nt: TGCAGCACCAGACTACGGGATGCGCAGTATTTT
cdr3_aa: CSTRLRDAQYF

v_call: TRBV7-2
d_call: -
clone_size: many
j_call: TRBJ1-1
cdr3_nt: TGTGCCAGCAGCCAGCCAGGGATGAACACTGAAGCTTTCTTT
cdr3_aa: CASSQPGMNTEAFF

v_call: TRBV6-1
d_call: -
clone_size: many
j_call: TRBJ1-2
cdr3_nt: TGTGCCAGCAGTGAATGGGGCCTCTATGGCTACACCTTC
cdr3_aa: CASSEWGLYGYTF

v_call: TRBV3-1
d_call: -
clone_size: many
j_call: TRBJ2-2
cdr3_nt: TGTGCCAGCAGCCACCGGGACGGAAACACCGGGGAGCTGTTTTTT
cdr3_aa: CASSHRDGNTGELFF

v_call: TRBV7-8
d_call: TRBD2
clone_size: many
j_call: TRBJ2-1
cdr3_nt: TGTGCCAGCAGCTTATGGGCGGGAGCTGCATTGGGGAATGAGCAGTTCTTC
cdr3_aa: CASSLWAGAALGNEQFF

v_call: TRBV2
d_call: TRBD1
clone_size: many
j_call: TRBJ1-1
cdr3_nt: TGTGCCAGCACTAAAAGACAGGGCAGAGACACTGAAGCTTTCTTT
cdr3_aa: CASTKRQGRDTEAFF

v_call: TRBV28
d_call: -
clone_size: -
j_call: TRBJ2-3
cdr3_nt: TGTGCCAGCAGCTTAACCCTTACTAGCACAGATACGCAGTATTTT
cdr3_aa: CASSLTLTSTDTQYF

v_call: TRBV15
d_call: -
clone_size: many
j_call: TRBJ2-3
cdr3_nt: TGTGCCACCAGCAGGGGGGAGTTCGCAGATACGCAGTATTTT
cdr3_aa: CATSRGEFADTQYF

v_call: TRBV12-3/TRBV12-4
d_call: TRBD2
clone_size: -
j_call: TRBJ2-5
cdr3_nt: TGTGCCAGCAGTTTAGCAGACTGGGGGGGTGAGACCCAGTACTTC
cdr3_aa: CASSLADWGGETQYF

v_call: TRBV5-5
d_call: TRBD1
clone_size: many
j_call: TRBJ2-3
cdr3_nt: TGTGCCAGCAAAAAAGGGGGCATGGACACAGATACGCAGTATTTT
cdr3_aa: CASKKGGMDTDTQYF

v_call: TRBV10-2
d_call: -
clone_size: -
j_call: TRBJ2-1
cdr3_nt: TGCGCCAGCAGAGACGGGACCGTCGAGCAGTTCTTC
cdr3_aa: CASRDGTVEQFF

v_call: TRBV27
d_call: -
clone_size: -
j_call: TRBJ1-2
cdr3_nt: TGTGCCAGCAGTCTCAGGGGAGTTCCCTACTATGGCTACACCTTC
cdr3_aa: CASSLRGVPYYGYTF

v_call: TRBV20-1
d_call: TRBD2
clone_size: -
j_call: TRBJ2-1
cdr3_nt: TGCAGTGCTTCCGGGACTAGAAGTTTCAGTGAGCAGTTCTTC
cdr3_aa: CSASGTRSFSEQFF

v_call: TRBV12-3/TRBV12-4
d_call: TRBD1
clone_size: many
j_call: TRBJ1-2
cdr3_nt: TGTGCCAGCAGTTTACGCGGACAGGGAAACTATGGCTACACCTTC
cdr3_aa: CASSLRGQGNYGYTF

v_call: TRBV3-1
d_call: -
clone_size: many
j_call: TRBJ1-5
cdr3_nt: TGTGCCAGCAGCCAAGACGGAACAGGCCCCAATCAGCCCCAGCATTTT
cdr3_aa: CASSQDGTGPNQPQHF

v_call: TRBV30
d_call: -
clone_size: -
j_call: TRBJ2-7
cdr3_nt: TGTGCCTGGAGGTTCGGAAACAGAGAGCAGTACTTC
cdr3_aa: CAWRFGNREQYF

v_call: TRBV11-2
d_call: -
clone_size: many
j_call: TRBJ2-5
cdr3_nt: TGTGCCAGCAGCTTAGACGGGGGTGGATCCCAAGAGACCCAGTACTTC
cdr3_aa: CASSLDGGGSQETQYF

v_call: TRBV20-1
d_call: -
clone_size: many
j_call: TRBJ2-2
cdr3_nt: TGCAGTGCCAGTACGGGGTTCCTACTGAACACCGGGGAGCTGTTTTTT
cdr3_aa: CSASTGFLLNTGELFF

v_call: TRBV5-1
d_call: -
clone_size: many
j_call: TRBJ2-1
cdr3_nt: TGCGCCAGCAGCAGGGGCTTGGGGATCGACGAGCAGTTCTTC
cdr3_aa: CASSRGLGIDEQFF

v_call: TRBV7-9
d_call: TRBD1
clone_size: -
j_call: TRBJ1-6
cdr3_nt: TGTGCCAGCAGCCGACAGGGTAACTCCCTCCACTTT
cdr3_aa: CASSRQGNSLHF

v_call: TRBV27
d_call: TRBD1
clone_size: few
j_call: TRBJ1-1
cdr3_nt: TGTGCCAGCAGTTTATTCCCAGGGGGCACTGAAGCTTTCTTT
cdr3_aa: CASSLFPGGTEAFF

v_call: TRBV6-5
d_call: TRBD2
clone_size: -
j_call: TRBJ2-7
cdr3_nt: TGTGCCACTTCTGGGGCGGGAGGTAAATACGAGCAGTACTTC
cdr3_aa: CATSGAGGKYEQYF

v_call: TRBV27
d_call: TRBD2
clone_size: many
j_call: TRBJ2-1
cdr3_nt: TGTGCCAGCAGATTTACTAGCGGGAGGGACAATGAGCAGTTCTTC
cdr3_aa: CASRFTSGRDNEQFF

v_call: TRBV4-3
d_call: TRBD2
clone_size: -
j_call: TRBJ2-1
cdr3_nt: TGCGCCAGCAGCCAAGAGCACCCCGCGAGGGGTGGGCTAGCGGCACGCCCCTACAATGAGCAGTTCTTC
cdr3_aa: CASSQEHPARGGLAARPYNEQFF

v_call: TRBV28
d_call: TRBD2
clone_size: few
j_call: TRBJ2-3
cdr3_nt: TGTGCCAGCATCACTAGCGGGCAGGAAGATACGCAGTATTTT
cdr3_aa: CASITSGQEDTQYF

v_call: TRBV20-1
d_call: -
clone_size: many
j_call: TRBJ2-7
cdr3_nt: TGCAGTGCTAGCAGTCGGGAAGAAGTAGTCGAGCAGTACTTC
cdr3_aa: CSASSREEVVEQYF

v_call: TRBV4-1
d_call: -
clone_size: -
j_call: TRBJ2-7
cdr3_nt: TGCGCCAGCAGCCAAGATCAAGGGGATTGGTACGAGCAGTACTTC
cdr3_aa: CASSQDQGDWYEQYF

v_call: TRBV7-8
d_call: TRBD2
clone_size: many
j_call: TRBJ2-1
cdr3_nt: TGTGCCAGCAGCGGAATGACTAGCGGGAGGGTCAATGAGCAGTTCTTC
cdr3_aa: CASSGMTSGRVNEQFF

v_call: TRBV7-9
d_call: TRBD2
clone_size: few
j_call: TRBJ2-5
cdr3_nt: TGTGCCAGCAAGGTAGCGGGCAAAGAGACCCAGTACTTC
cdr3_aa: CASKVAGKETQYF

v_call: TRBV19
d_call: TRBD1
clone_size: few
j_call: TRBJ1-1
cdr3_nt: TGTGCCAGTAGTGCCCGGGACAGGGGCGGCACTGAAGCTTTCTTT
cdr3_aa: CASSARDRGGTEAFF

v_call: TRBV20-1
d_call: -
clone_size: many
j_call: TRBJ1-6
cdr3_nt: TGCAGTGCTGAACCGCTAAACAATAATTCACCCCTCCACTTT
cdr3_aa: CSAEPLNNNSPLHF

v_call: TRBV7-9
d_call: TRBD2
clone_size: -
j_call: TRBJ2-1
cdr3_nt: TGTGCCAGCAGCTCCGATAGCGGGAGACTCGGCTACAATGAGCAGTTCTTC
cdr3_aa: CASSSDSGRLGYNEQFF

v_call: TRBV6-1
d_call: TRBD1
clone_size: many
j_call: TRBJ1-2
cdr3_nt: TGTGCCAGCAGCCCCGACAGGGTCCCCAACTATGGCTACACCTTC
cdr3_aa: CASSPDRVPNYGYTF

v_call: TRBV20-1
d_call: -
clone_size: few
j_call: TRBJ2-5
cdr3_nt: TGCAGTATCGACAGGCTCCAAGAGACCCAGTACTTC
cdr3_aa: CSIDRLQETQYF

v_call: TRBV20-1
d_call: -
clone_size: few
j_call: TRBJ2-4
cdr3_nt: TGCAGTGCTAGGGGATCCCGGGCGGCCAAAAACATTCAGTACTTC
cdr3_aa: CSARGSRAAKNIQYF

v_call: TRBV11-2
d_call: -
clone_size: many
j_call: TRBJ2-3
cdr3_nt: TGTGCCAGCAGCCTCACGATCGATACGCAGTATTTT
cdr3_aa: CASSLTIDTQYF

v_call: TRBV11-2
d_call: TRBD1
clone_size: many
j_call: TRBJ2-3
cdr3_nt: TGTGCCAGCAGGGACTGGACAGGGACTAGCACAGATACGCAGTATTTT
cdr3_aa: CASRDWTGTSTDTQYF

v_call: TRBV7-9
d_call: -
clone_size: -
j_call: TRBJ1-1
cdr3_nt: TGTGCCAGCAGCTTAGCGGCAGGGAGAGGGGCTGAAGCTTTCTTT
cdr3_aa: CASSLAAGRGAEAFF

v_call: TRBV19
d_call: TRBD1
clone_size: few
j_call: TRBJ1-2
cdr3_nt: TGTGCCAGTAGTATCGGCCAGGGGGACTATGGCTACACCTTC
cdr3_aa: CASSIGQGDYGYTF

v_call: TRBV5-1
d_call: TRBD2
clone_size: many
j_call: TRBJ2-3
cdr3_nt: TGCGCCAGCGGAGGGACTAGCGGCACAGATACGCAGTATTTT
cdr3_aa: CASGGTSGTDTQYF

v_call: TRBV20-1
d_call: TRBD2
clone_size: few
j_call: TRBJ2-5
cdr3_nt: TGCAGTGCTAGATGGACTAGTCCCCAAGAGACCCAGTACTTC
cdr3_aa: CSARWTSPQETQYF

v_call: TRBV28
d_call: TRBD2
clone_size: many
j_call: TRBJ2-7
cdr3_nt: TGTGCCAGCTCCGAGGAACTAGCGGGCAAAGGAGGGCAGTACTTC
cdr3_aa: CASSEELAGKGGQYF

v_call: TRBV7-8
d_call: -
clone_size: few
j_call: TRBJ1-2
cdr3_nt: TGTGCCAGCAGCCGGTACAGGGACGCGGGGCAGTTTTATGGCTACACCTTC
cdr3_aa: CASSRYRDAGQFYGYTF

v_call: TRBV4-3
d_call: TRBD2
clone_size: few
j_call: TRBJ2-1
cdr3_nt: TGCGCCAGCAGCCAAGAAGGTTTGCTAGCGGGAGGGCCGAATGAGCAGTTCTTC
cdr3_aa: CASSQEGLLAGGPNEQFF

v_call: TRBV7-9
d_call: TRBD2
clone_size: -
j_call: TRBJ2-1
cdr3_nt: TGTGCCAGCAGCTTGCGGGAGAGGGGCAATGAGCAGTTCTTC
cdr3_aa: CASSLRERGNEQFF

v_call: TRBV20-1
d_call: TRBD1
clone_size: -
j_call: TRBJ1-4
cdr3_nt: TGCAGTGCTAGCTTTCGGGGGGACAGGGGGCCAGCAACAACTAATGAAAAACTGTTTTTT
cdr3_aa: CSASFRGDRGPATTNEKLFF

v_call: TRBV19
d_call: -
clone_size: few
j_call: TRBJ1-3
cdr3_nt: TGTGCCAGTAGTGGTCGGGGATTGAACTCTGGAAACACCATATATTTT
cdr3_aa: CASSGRGLNSGNTIYF

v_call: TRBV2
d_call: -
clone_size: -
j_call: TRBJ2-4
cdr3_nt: TGTGCCAGCAGTGAAGTATATTATAAACACATTCAGTACTTC
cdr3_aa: CASSEVYYKHIQYF

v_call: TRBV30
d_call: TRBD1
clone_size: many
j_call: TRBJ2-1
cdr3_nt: TGTGCCTCGTCTCTGACAGGGGCCAATGAGCAGTTCTTC
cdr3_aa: CASSLTGANEQFF

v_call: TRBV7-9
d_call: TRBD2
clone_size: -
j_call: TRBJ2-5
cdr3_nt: TGTGCCAGCAGCCTCCTTCCGTCTAGCGGGGGCCTACAAGAGACCCAGTACTTC
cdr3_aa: CASSLLPSSGGLQETQYF

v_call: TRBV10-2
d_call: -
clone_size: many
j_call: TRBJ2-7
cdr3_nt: TGCGCCAGCAGTGAGTATTCGTGGACTTCGCTTTCCTACGAGCAGTACTTC
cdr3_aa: CASSEYSWTSLSYEQYF

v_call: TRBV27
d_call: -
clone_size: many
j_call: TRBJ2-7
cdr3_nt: TGTGCCACCAGGGGGGTCGCGGGAGTGGGGGAGCAGTACTTC
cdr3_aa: CATRGVAGVGEQYF

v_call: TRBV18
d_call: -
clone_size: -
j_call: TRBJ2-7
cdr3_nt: TGTGCCAGCTCACCTGGGGACGGAGGCTTCTCCGAGCAGTACTTC
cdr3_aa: CASSPGDGGFSEQYF

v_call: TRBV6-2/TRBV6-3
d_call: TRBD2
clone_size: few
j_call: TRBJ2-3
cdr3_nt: TGTGCCAGCAGTTACAGAGCGGGAGTTGATACGCAGTATTTT
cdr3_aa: CASSYRAGVDTQYF

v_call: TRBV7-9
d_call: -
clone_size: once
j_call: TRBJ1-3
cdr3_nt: TGTGCCAGCAGCCCGGGGACACTTTTGGAAAACACCATATATTTT
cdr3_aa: CASSPGTLLENTIYF